Listed here are 12 T cell receptor beta chains from one sample, sequenced in a study of blood T cells in healthy people across ages. Combining a sample-barcoded 5' primer with a J-beta primer mix, a second PCR ran for 7 to 11 cycles. TCRdb redid the calling of the 5' RACE reads with MiXCR, one entry per CDR3 protein. Among fewer than 900,000 distinct CDR3 sequences listed, roughly 49% were seen once. The sample taken for sequencing was blood. These TCRs come from a woman aged 60-75 years in good health.

V usage is TRBV11-1 and J usage is TRBJ1-1, with D perhaps matching TRBD1 (6 bases). The ends were cut back, 6 bases at V and 6 bases at J, with 14 bases in the middle. The CDR3 totals 13 residues. Germline CDR1 SGHAT, CDR2 FQDESV (reference sequence). The CDR3 spells CASRELGAAEAFF. The DNA of the CDR3 is TGTGCCAGCAGGGAATTGGGGGCGGCTGAAGCTTTCTTT.

A few counts support this clonotype. V is TRBV28 and J is TRBJ1-6; possible D gene TRBD1, 5 bases. Germline CDR1 is MDHEN and CDR2 is SYDVKM. The CDR3 has 12 amino acids. The V gene lost 6 bases and the J gene lost 9 bases, with 9 bases spanning the gap. The CDR3 protein is CASSTQGSPLHF. The CDR3 DNA reads as TGTGCCAGCAGCACTCAGGGTTCACCCCTCCACTTT.

The chain is built from TRBV5-1 and TRBJ2-7, with 8 bases identical to TRBD2. The V gene end was trimmed by 4 bases and the J gene end by 0 bases; junction bases not matched to a gene: 9. The CDR3 sequence is 16 residues long. Germline CDR1 SGHRS, CDR2 YFSETQ. CDR3 nucleotide sequence: TGCGCCAGCAGCCCAGATGCCAGCGGGAGCTCCTACGAGCAGTACTTC. Residues: CASSPDASGSSYEQYF.

This clonotype has just a few counts. This chain links TRBV5-1 with TRBJ1-4; D is unclear. Trimming removed 2 bases at V and 3 bases at J, with 11 bases between. CDR3 length: 15 residues. Germline V gene data show CDR1 as SGHRS and CDR2 as YFSETQ. The CDR3 region is CASSLDPMANEKLFF. The DNA of the CDR3 is TGCGCCAGCAGCTTAGATCCTATGGCTAATGAAAAACTGTTTTTT.

V gene TRBV12-3 or TRBV12-4 combines with J gene TRBJ2-5; the match to TRBD1 covers 7 bases. V trimming: 5 bases; J trimming: 5 bases; junction bases outside the gene matches: 8. The CDR3 is made up of 14 amino acids. This CDR3 reads CASSTNTGDETQYF. In DNA form, the CDR3 reads TGTGCCAGCAGTACCAACACAGGGGACGAGACCCAGTACTTC.

V gene TRBV6-1 combines with J gene TRBJ1-2; 9 nucleotides line up with TRBD1. This CDR3 has 14 residues. The V segment lost 7 bases and the J segment 6 bases; nucleotides outside the gene matches: 9. Looked up from germline, CDR1 is MNHNS and CDR2 is SASEGT. CDR3 sequence: CASITGTGSNGYTF. DNA for the CDR3: TGTGCCAGCATCACCGGGACAGGGTCTAATGGCTACACCTTC.

V usage is TRBV5-1 and J usage is TRBJ2-1; no reliable D call. The closer fit of TRBJ2-7 to the DNA end suggests the J call may be wrong. The CDR3 is 17 residues long. Germline V gene data show CDR1 as SGHRS and CDR2 as YFSETQ. CDR3 sequence: CASSLIVLVGSYNEQYF. For the CDR3, the DNA is TGCGCCAGCAGCTTGATCGTCTTGGTGGGATCCTACAATGAGCAGTACTTC.

V is TRBV6-6 and J is TRBJ2-1; no firm D call. This CDR3 contains 12 residues. Deletions cut 7 bases from V and 7 bases from J, with 11 bases between. Germline V gene sequence: CDR1 MNHNY, CDR2 SVGAGI (reference sequence). The CDR3: CASTSGRNEQFF. For the CDR3, the DNA is TGTGCCAGCACCTCCGGACGTAATGAGCAGTTCTTC.

This chain joins TRBV30 and TRBJ2-1; possibly TRBD2 for D (6 bases). Germline V gene lookup returns CDR1 GTSNPN and CDR2 SVGIG (reference sequence). Trimming removed 5 bases at V and 0 bases at J, with 8 bases between. The CDR3 runs 13 residues. CDR3: CAWGAGSYNEQFF. DNA for the CDR3: TGTGCCTGGGGAGCGGGCTCCTACAATGAGCAGTTCTTC.

The chain employs TRBV20-1 and TRBJ2-3, with TRBD1 matching over 7 bases. The junction had 8 bases not matched to a gene; V was cut back by 5 bases and J by 0 bases. This CDR3 is 15 amino acids long. Germline CDR1 is DFQATT and CDR2 is SNEGSKA (reference sequence). The CDR3 reads CSAPTLGQSTDTQYF. The CDR3 nucleotides read TGCAGTGCTCCGACTTTGGGACAGAGCACAGATACGCAGTATTTT.

This chain uses TRBV7-2 with TRBJ2-3; a possible D gene is TRBD2 (6 bases). CDR1 is SGHTA, CDR2 FQGNSA, per germline. V was trimmed by 5 bases and J by 1 base, leaving 13 bases between them. CDR3 length: 15 amino acids. CDR3 loop: CASSERLAGTDTQYF. The CDR3 bases are TGTGCCAGCAGCGAGCGATTAGCGGGCACAGATACGCAGTATTTT. Together with reference TRBV7-2 and TRBJ2-3, the CDR3 gives the full variable domain: GAGVSQSPSNKVTEKGKDVELRCDPISGHTALYWYRQSLGQGLEFLIYFQGNSAPDKSGLPSDRFSAERTGGSVSTLTIQRTQQEDSAVYLCASSERLAGTDTQYFGPGTRLTVL.

This chain joins TRBV11-2 and TRBJ1-1; unclear D gene. The germline V gene has CDR1 SGHAT and CDR2 FQNNGV. The CDR3 is 14 residues long. The ends were cut back, 4 bases at V and 1 base at J, with 10 bases in the middle. As DNA, the CDR3 is TGTGCCAGCAGCTGGGGTAGGGAGAACACTGAAGCTTTCTTT. As protein: CASSWGRENTEAFF. The whole variable domain, remainder taken from reference TRBV11-2 and TRBJ1-1, is EAGVAQSPRYKIIEKRQSVAFWCNPISGHATLYWYQQILGQGPKLLIQFQNNGVVDDSQLPKDRFSAERLKGVDSTLKIQPAKLEDSAVYLCASSWGRENTEAFFGQGTRLTVV.